Listed below are T cell receptor beta chains from one sample, sequenced in a study of PD-L1 blockade in urothelial cancer. Sequencing used immunoSEQ multiplex PCR; TCRdb keeps in-frame clones, though not all of them. The sample yields some 25,000 clones, roughly 80% seen once. This material consisted of PBMCs, taken around atezolizumab (anti-PD-L1) treatment. Every receptor here comes from a man in his 70s with urothelial cancer. Each CDR3 is given with its conserved first and last residue. The order of the fields is clone size, J gene, D gene, V gene, CDR3 protein, CDR3 DNA. D genes are given only for firm matches. The listing skips clone size in some rows; elsewhere it reads once, few, many or a size class.

. TRBJ2-5 . TRBV28 CASSLPGLLQETQYF TGTGCCAGCAGTTTACCGGGACTTCTCCAAGAGACCCAGTACTTC
. TRBJ2-7 . TRBV7-8 CASSLGGSGYEQYF TGTGCCAGCAGCTTAGGGGGTAGCGGCTACGAGCAGTACTTC
once TRBJ2-1 TRBD1 TRBV2 CASKIGTDYNEQFF TGTGCCAGCAAGATAGGGACAGATTACAATGAGCAGTTCTTC
. TRBJ2-5 . TRBV5-1 CASSLLALRGETQYF TGCGCCAGCAGCTTGCTAGCGTTAAGGGGAGAGACCCAGTACTTC
few TRBJ2-1 TRBD2 TRBV28 CASSSPLAGVIVF TGTGCCAGCAGTTCGCCACTAGCGGGAGTTATAGTCTTC
few TRBJ2-3 TRBD2 TRBV9 CASTASSGITDTQYF TGTGCCAGCACCGCCTCTAGCGGGATCACAGATACGCAGTATTTT
. TRBJ1-5 TRBD1 TRBV12-5 CASAQTGVQPQHF TGTGCTAGTGCCCAAACAGGGGTTCAGCCCCAGCATTTT
. TRBJ1-1 TRBD1 TRBV30 CAWSVQGGAFF TGTGCCTGGAGTGTACAGGGGGGGGCTTTCTTT
. TRBJ2-3 TRBD2 TRBV6-5 CASSRAGWGTDTQYF TGTGCCAGCAGCCGAGCGGGGTGGGGCACAGATACGCAGTATTTT
. TRBJ2-7 TRBD2 TRBV13 CASSLGSLAGVGEQYF TGTGCCAGCAGCTTAGGGAGCCTAGCGGGAGTAGGCGAGCAGTACTTC
. TRBJ2-5 TRBD2 TRBV19 CASSMGTSGIETQYF TGTGCCAGTAGTATGGGGACTAGCGGGATCGAGACCCAGTACTTC
. TRBJ2-5 TRBD2 TRBV10-1 CASSETGGPETQYF TGCGCCAGCAGTGAGACGGGAGGGCCGGAGACCCAGTACTTC
. TRBJ2-7 TRBD1 TRBV2 CASSRGGINEQYF TGTGCCAGCAGTCGAGGGGGCATTAACGAGCAGTACTTC
. TRBJ2-2 . TRBV5-1 CASSLKLRQNTGELFF TGCGCCAGCAGCCTCAAACTTAGACAGAACACCGGGGAGCTGTTTTTT
. TRBJ2-2 . TRBV5-1 CASSAYPTQGAVGELFF TGCGCCAGCAGCGCCTACCCTACCCAGGGTGCGGTCGGGGAGCTGTTTTTT
. TRBJ2-5 TRBD1 TRBV2 CASSANRGGETQYF TGTGCCAGCAGTGCAAACAGGGGTGGAGAGACCCAGTACTTC
. TRBJ2-1 TRBD2 TRBV7-9 CASSPLTSGRGEQFF TGTGCCAGCAGCCCCCTTACTAGCGGGAGGGGTGAGCAGTTCTTC
once TRBJ2-2 TRBD2 TRBV10-1 CASSESLTSGVTNTGELFF TGCGCCAGCAGTGAGTCGTTGACTAGCGGGGTGACGAACACCGGGGAGCTGTTTTTT
. TRBJ2-7 TRBD1 TRBV5-4 CATQGQDTYEQYF TGTGCCACCCAGGGACAGGATACCTACGAGCAGTACTTC
. TRBJ2-7 TRBD2 TRBV6-1 CASSGSGGGNYEQYF TGTGCCAGCAGTGGATCCGGGGGGGGTAACTACGAGCAGTACTTC
. TRBJ1-2 TRBD1 TRBV15 CATSRGTGGLGYTF TGTGCCACCAGCAGAGGGACAGGGGGCCTGGGCTACACCTTC
. TRBJ2-5 TRBD2 TRBV10-2 CASHRNLLAEQETQYF TGCGCCAGCCACCGGAATCTACTAGCGGAGCAAGAGACCCAGTACTTC
. TRBJ2-3 . TRBV10-3 CAIGDQGTDTQYF TGTGCCATCGGGGATCAGGGGACAGATACGCAGTATTTT
. TRBJ2-7 TRBD1 TRBV5-5 CASSLGASGGVGQYF TGTGCCAGCAGCTTGGGAGCCTCAGGGGGCGTTGGGCAGTACTTC
. TRBJ2-5 . TRBV10-3 CASGRTPQETQYF TGTGCCTCTGGGAGGACGCCGCAAGAGACCCAGTACTTC
. TRBJ1-1 . TRBV5-1 CASSLHGTSNTEAFF TGCGCCAGCAGCCTCCATGGGACATCGAACACTGAAGCTTTCTTT
. TRBJ2-1 . TRBV10-1 CASSDPFMRSSSYNEQFF TGCGCCAGCAGTGACCCCTTTATGCGTTCAAGCTCCTACAATGAGCAGTTCTTC
. TRBJ2-7 TRBD2 TRBV5-1 CASSYGAGGGEQYF TGCGCCAGTTCATACGGGGCGGGAGGAGGCGAGCAGTACTTC
. TRBJ2-3 TRBD2 TRBV7-2 CASSLLAGGEDTQYF TGTGCCAGCAGCCTACTAGCGGGGGGGGAGGATACGCAGTATTTT
. TRBJ2-1 TRBD2 TRBV30 CAWSRLAGVNEQFF TGTGCCTGGAGCAGACTAGCGGGAGTCAATGAGCAGTTCTTC
. TRBJ1-5 . TRBV28 CASSFGGLSLLQPQHF TGTGCCAGCAGTTTCGGAGGGCTAAGTCTCCTTCAGCCCCAGCATTTT
. TRBJ2-5 TRBD2 TRBV19 CASSSLPGLAATYQETQYF TGTGCCAGTAGCTCACTTCCGGGACTAGCGGCGACGTACCAAGAGACCCAGTACTTC
. TRBJ2-1 TRBD1 TRBV27 CASGDRGGYNEQFF TGTGCCAGCGGGGACAGGGGCGGTTACAATGAGCAGTTCTTC
. TRBJ2-3 TRBD2 TRBV28 CASSSTSVRYTDTQYF TGTGCCAGCAGTTCAACTAGCGTAAGATACACAGATACGCAGTATTTT
. TRBJ2-7 . TRBV30 CAWSGRGTYEQYF TGTGCCTGGAGTGGTCGGGGAACCTACGAGCAGTACTTC
. TRBJ2-7 TRBD1 TRBV28 CASSSPTGFGSYEQYF TGTGCCAGCAGTTCCCCGACAGGGTTCGGTTCCTACGAGCAGTACTTC
. TRBJ1-4 TRBD1 TRBV2 CASSAPGQLNEKLFF TGTGCCAGCAGTGCCCCGGGACAGCTTAATGAAAAACTGTTTTTT
. TRBJ2-3 TRBD2 TRBV7-2 CASSLEGTSGMDTQYF TGTGCCAGCAGCTTAGAAGGGACTAGCGGAATGGATACGCAGTATTTT
once TRBJ1-3 TRBD1 TRBV30 CAWSKGTGGWTGNTIYF TGTGCCTGGAGTAAGGGGACAGGGGGCTGGACTGGAAACACCATATATTTT
once TRBJ2-3 TRBD2 TRBV10-3 CAISGLTSGSTDTQYF TGTGCCATCAGTGGCCTGACTAGCGGCAGCACAGATACGCAGTATTTT
. TRBJ1-5 . TRBV6-6 CASTTGNQPQHF TGTGCCAGCACCACGGGCAATCAGCCCCAGCATTTT